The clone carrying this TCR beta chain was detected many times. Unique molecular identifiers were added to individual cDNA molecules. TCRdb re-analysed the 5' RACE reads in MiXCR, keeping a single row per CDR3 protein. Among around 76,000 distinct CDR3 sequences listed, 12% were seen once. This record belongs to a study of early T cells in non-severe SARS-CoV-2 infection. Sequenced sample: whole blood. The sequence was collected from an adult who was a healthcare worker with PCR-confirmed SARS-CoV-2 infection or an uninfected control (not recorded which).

The CDR3 nucleotides are TGTGCCAGCAGTTTAAAGGACAGGGGATACGAGCAGTACTTC. It codes for CASSLKDRGYEQYF. The V call is TRBV12-3 or TRBV12-4, the J call TRBJ2-7; 9 nucleotides match TRBD1. There are 14 residues in the CDR3. Trimming at V came to 2 bases and at J to 4 bases, leaving 3 bases not matched to a gene.